A selection of T cell receptor beta chains follows, all from one sample in a study of T-cell memory formation after mild COVID-19. TCRdb called the 5' RACE reads again in MiXCR, with one record for every CDR3 protein. The table records about 210,000 distinct CDR3 sequences, roughly 30% of them present only once. The sample was PBMCs or a T cell subset sorted from them (not recorded which). The receptors were sampled from an adult woman who had mild COVID-19 (a few samples of this study predate the infection). Cell type and time point are not known. The CDR3 runs from the conserved cysteine through the conserved F or W. Fields, in order: V gene, clone size, D gene, J gene, CDR3 protein, CDR3 DNA. The D gene is left open where the match is weak. The listing skips clone size in some rows; elsewhere it reads once, few, many or a size class.

>TRBV5-6|NA|NA|TRBJ2-3
CASSLLYVGKTDTQYF
TGTGCCAGCAGCTTGCTTTATGTGGGAAAGACAGATACGCAGTATTTT
>TRBV7-2|NA|NA|TRBJ2-3
CASRGTLGLQRTQYF
TGTGCCAGCAGGGGGACTCTCGGGCTCCAGCGTACGCAGTATTTT
>TRBV15|NA|TRBD2|TRBJ2-7
CATSRGAGLATYEQYF
TGTGCCACCAGCAGAGGAGCGGGACTAGCGACCTACGAGCAGTACTTC
>TRBV3-1|once|TRBD2|TRBJ2-1
CASSLLAGVIDEQFF
TGTGCCAGCAGCTTGTTAGCGGGGGTAATCGATGAGCAGTTCTTC
>TRBV5-1|few|TRBD2|TRBJ2-1
CASSNERGAYNEQFF
TGCGCCAGCAGTAACGAGCGGGGGGCCTACAATGAGCAGTTCTTC
>TRBV4-1|NA|NA|TRBJ2-1
CASSQVFNEQFF
TGCGCCAGCAGCCAAGTTTTCAATGAGCAGTTCTTC
>TRBV7-2|NA|TRBD2|TRBJ2-5
CASSFGLALYPKETQYF
TGTGCCAGCAGCTTTGGACTAGCCCTTTACCCCAAAGAGACCCAGTACTTC
>TRBV5-1|NA|NA|TRBJ2-1
CASSADYPSYNEQFF
TGCGCCAGCAGCGCTGACTACCCCTCCTACAATGAGCAGTTCTTC
>TRBV5-1|NA|NA|TRBJ2-7
CASSLYPLGAYEQYF
TGCGCCAGCAGCTTGTACCCCTTGGGGGCCTACGAGCAGTACTTC
>TRBV7-9|few|NA|TRBJ2-3
CASSPASDTQYF
TGTGCCAGCAGCCCAGCGTCGGATACGCAGTATTTT
>TRBV10-2|NA|NA|TRBJ2-2
CASSVETSTGELFF
TGCGCCAGCAGTGTCGAGACTAGTACCGGGGAGCTGTTTTTT
>TRBV4-3|NA|NA|TRBJ2-1
CASSQGGGTYNEQFF
TGCGCCAGCAGCCAAGGGGGGGGCACGTACAATGAGCAGTTCTTC
>TRBV6-1|NA|TRBD2|TRBJ2-7
CASRTLTSGGKLTNSYEQYF
TGTGCCAGCAGAACACTCACTAGCGGGGGGAAATTAACAAACTCCTACGAGCAGTACTTC
>TRBV7-9|NA|NA|TRBJ2-3
CASSPLGSTMDTQYF
TGTGCCAGCAGCCCACTAGGGTCTACGATGGATACGCAGTATTTT
>TRBV3-1|NA|NA|TRBJ2-3
CASSLGLPSTDTQYF
TGTGCCAGCAGCCTTGGACTACCTAGCACAGATACGCAGTATTTT
>TRBV6-4|NA|TRBD1|TRBJ2-3
CASSAQGAGDTQYF
TGTGCCAGCAGTGCCCAGGGGGCAGGAGATACGCAGTATTTT
>TRBV12-3/TRBV12-4|few|NA|TRBJ1-5
CASSLGSGAAQPQHF
TGTGCCAGCAGTTTAGGGTCAGGGGCGGCCCAGCCCCAGCATTTT
>TRBV5-5|few|NA|TRBJ2-2
CASSLLLRTGELFF
TGTGCCAGCAGCTTGCTTTTACGGACCGGGGAGCTGTTTTTT
>TRBV14|few|TRBD1|TRBJ1-2
CASSRSNDRGYGYTF
TGTGCCAGCAGCCGCAGTAACGACAGGGGCTATGGCTACACCTTC
>TRBV12-3/TRBV12-4|few|NA|TRBJ1-2
CASSSLQGHYGYTF
TGTGCCAGCAGTTCGTTACAGGGACACTATGGCTACACCTTC
>TRBV28|NA|TRBD1|TRBJ1-1
CASSLWGDRGTEAFF
TGTGCCAGCAGTTTATGGGGTGACAGGGGGACTGAAGCTTTCTTT
>TRBV7-8|few|NA|TRBJ2-1
CASSPYIAYNEQFF
TGTGCCAGCAGTCCATACATAGCCTACAATGAGCAGTTCTTC
>TRBV12-3/TRBV12-4|few|TRBD2|TRBJ2-5
CASSLQRGAGETQYF
TGTGCCAGCAGTTTACAGCGGGGGGCCGGGGAGACCCAGTACTTC
>TRBV12-3/TRBV12-4|few|NA|TRBJ1-1
CASSLGLGPTEAFF
TGTGCCAGCAGTTTAGGTTTGGGGCCCACTGAAGCTTTCTTT
>TRBV5-5|NA|NA|TRBJ1-2
CASSLDIKWDGYTF
TGTGCCAGCAGCTTGGACATAAAGTGGGATGGCTACACCTTC
>TRBV15|few|NA|TRBJ2-5
CATSRDLGSETQYF
TGTGCCACCAGCAGAGATCTGGGGTCAGAGACCCAGTACTTC